This is a list of T cell receptor beta chains from one sample in a study of shared clonotypes between healthy human individuals. Generated by immunoSEQ multiplex PCR, the TCRdb table keeps only in-frame clones and is missing some. The sample carries a few million clones, 92% recorded once. The source material was naive CD4+ T cells from PBMCs. The source of these receptors is a man aged 18 to 29 in good health. Some clones in this sample may be carry-over from other donors' samples. Both conserved end residues are part of each CDR3. D genes are given only for firm matches. Clone sizes are given selectively: once, few, many, or a class where the clone is expanded.

v_gene	d_gene	abundance	j_gene	CDR3nt	CDR3aa
TRBV27	-	once	TRBJ2-2	TGTGCCAGCAGTCCGTACCGGGGCACCGGGGAGCTGTTTTTT	CASSPYRGTGELFF
TRBV28	TRBD2	-	TRBJ2-1	TGTGCCAGCAGCACACTAGCGGGGCTGGGGGTCTACAATGAGCAGTTCTTC	CASSTLAGLGVYNEQFF
TRBV2	-	-	TRBJ1-1	TGTGCCAGCAGTGACCCGAACACTGAAGCTTTCTTT	CASSDPNTEAFF
TRBV10-2	-	-	TRBJ2-7	TGCGCCAGCACCCTGACAGGAGGGGGGTACGAGCAGTACTTC	CASTLTGGGYEQYF
TRBV4-3	TRBD1	once	TRBJ2-2	TGCGCCAGCAGACGAGGGAGGGGACAGGGGGGTACCGGGGAGCTGTTTTTT	CASRRGRGQGGTGELFF
TRBV5-4	TRBD2	-	TRBJ2-7	TGTGCCAGCAGCTTTAGCGGGAGGGGGGAGCAGTACTTC	CASSFSGRGEQYF
TRBV6-5	-	once	TRBJ1-2	TGTGCCAGCAGAAGGGGCATGGGTGGCTACACCTTC	CASRRGMGGYTF
TRBV5-1	-	-	TRBJ2-1	TGCGCCAGCAGCTTGGGACAGGAGGGGAATGAGCAGTTCTTC	CASSLGQEGNEQFF
TRBV2	TRBD2	-	TRBJ2-7	TGTGCCAGCAGTGAGGGGCTAGCGGGGAGGTACGAGCAGTACTTC	CASSEGLAGRYEQYF
TRBV18	-	-	TRBJ1-5	TGTGCCAGCTCACCACAAGGGCCGAATCAGCCCCAGCATTTT	CASSPQGPNQPQHF
TRBV28	-	-	TRBJ2-3	TGTGCCAGCAGTTTCATTAGCGGCCCAGATACGCAGTATTTT	CASSFISGPDTQYF
TRBV6-4	-	once	TRBJ1-1	TGTGCCAGCAGCGCCGAGACAGGAGCTGAAGCTTTCTTT	CASSAETGAEAFF
TRBV7-6	-	once	TRBJ2-7	TGTGCCAGCAGCTTAGGACTCCAGGGTCACGGCGAGCAGTACTTC	CASSLGLQGHGEQYF
TRBV9	TRBD2	-	TRBJ2-1	TGTGCCAGCAGCCCGAAAGGTAGCGGGAGTAATTCCTACAATGAGCAGTTCTTC	CASSPKGSGSNSYNEQFF
TRBV18	-	-	TRBJ2-7	TGTGCCAGCTCGCAAACCTACGAGCAGTACTTC	CASSQTYEQYF
TRBV2	TRBD1	-	TRBJ2-7	TGTGCCAGCAGTATACAGGGGGCCCTTGGTTCTAGCGAGCAGTACTTC	CASSIQGALGSSEQYF
TRBV6-4	TRBD1	-	TRBJ2-3	TGTGCCAGCAGGGAGAGGGACAGGACCACAGATACGCAGTATTTT	CASRERDRTTDTQYF